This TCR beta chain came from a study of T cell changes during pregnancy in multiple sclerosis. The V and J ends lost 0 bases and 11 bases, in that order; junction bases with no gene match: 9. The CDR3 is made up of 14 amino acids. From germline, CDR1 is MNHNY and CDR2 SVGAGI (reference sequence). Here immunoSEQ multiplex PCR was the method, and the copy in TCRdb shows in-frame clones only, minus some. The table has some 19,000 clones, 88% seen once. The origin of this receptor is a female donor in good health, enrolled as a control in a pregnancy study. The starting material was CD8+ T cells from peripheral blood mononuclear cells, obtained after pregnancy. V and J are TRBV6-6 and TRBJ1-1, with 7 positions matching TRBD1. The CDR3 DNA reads TGTGCCAGCAGTTACTCTGGGACAGACTTTGACGCTTTCTTT. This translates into CASSYSGTDFDAFF.